Below are 24 T cell receptor beta chains sequenced from a single sample in a study of CD8+ T cells in alopecia areata (dated by TCRdb to between 2017 and 2018). Receptor amplification or capture employed the immunoSEQ multiplex PCR assay. To provide template for TCR sequencing, every sample had RNA extracted and reverse transcribed into cDNA. The table was pulled from immuneACCESS by TCRdb, which kept in-frame rearrangements only. Such tables lose some clones; where checked, under half of the loss comes from unresolved V genes, and the rest has no known cause. The sample table shows roughly 200,000 clones, and 56% are seen once. Under 5% of the sample is held by the ten biggest clonotypes. The specimen sequenced was CD8+ T cells sorted from blood. Receptors were obtained from a human donor in good health.

The chain employs TRBV14 and TRBJ1-2; D not certain. V lost 3 bases and J lost 4, with 12 bases in between. CDR3 length: 14 amino acids. The germline gives CDR1 SGHDN, CDR2 FVKESK. Here the CDR3 DNA reads TGTGCCAGCAGCCAGGCAGCCTCTCCCTATGGCTACACCTTC. Its translation: CASSQAASPYGYTF.

This clone occurred a few times. This chain connects TRBV19 to TRBJ1-1; D may be TRBD1 (5 bases). Germline lookup yields CDR1 LNHDA and CDR2 SQIVND (reference sequence). V was shortened by 6 bases and J by 3 bases, with 14 bases between the two germline ends. This CDR3 has 14 residues. The DNA of the CDR3 is TGTGCCAGTAGCACCCAAGCGGGGGACACTGAAGCTTTCTTT. Translating gives CASSTQAGDTEAFF. The full variable domain, rest sourced from reference TRBV19 and TRBJ1-1, is DGGITQSPKYLFRKEGQNVTLSCEQNLNHDAMYWYRQDPGQGLRLIYYSQIVNDFQKGDIAEGYSVSREKKESFPLTVTSAQKNPTAFYLCASSTQAGDTEAFFGQGTRLTVV.

The chain recombines TRBV2 with TRBJ2-7; D might be TRBD1 (5 bases). This CDR3 is built from 12 residues. The germline V gene has CDR1 SNHLY and CDR2 FYNNEI. Between the trimmed V and J ends, which lost 7 bases and 1 base, there was a span of 8 bases. The CDR3 DNA is TGTGCCAGCATTGGGGCATCCTACGAGCAGTACTTC. It is translated as CASIGASYEQYF.

The chain uses TRBV5-1 and TRBJ2-7; D may match TRBD1 or TRBD2 (5 bases each). With 0 bases removed from V and 4 bases from J, the gap between germline ends came to 8 bases. The CDR3 is 13 residues long. The germline CDR1 and CDR2 sequences are SGHRS and YFSETQ. The CDR3 nucleotides read TGCGCCAGCAGCTTGGGTGGGGGATACGAGCAGTACTTC. This translates into CASSLGGGYEQYF.

The J gene is TRBJ2-3, the V gene TRBV15, with 7 bases aligning to TRBD2. The ends lost 5 bases at V and 8 bases at J; junction bases unmatched: 10. Germline CDR1 reads LNHNV; CDR2 reads YYDKDF (reference sequence). The CDR3 contains 14 residues. In nucleotides, the CDR3 is TGTGCCACCAGCGAGTCCACGAGCGGGGTTACGCAGTATTTT. As protein: CATSESTSGVTQYF.

The chain links TRBV29-1 to TRBJ2-1, with 7 bases aligning to TRBD2. With V trimmed by 7 bases and J by 5 bases, 11 bases remained unmatched. This CDR3 is built from 14 residues. Germline values: CDR1 SQVTM, CDR2 ANQGSEA. The CDR3 loop reads CSALPGLLDNEQFF. The CDR3, as DNA: TGCAGCGCTCTACCGGGACTACTAGACAATGAGCAGTTCTTC.

The chain employs TRBV30 and TRBJ2-2; unclear D gene. The germline gives CDR1 GTSNPN, CDR2 SVGIG (reference sequence). The ends were cut back, 0 bases at V and 1 base at J, with 3 bases in the middle. This CDR3 has 13 residues. CDR3 sequence (DNA): TGTGCCTGGAGTGTGGGGAACACCGGGGAGCTGTTTTTT. This translates into CAWSVGNTGELFF.

The chain has TRBV27 and TRBJ2-6; D perhaps matches TRBD2 (5 bases). The CDR3 runs to 21 residues. Trimming stripped 0 bases from V and 0 bases from J, with 21 bases between. Germline-derived CDR1 and CDR2 are MNHEY and SMNVEV (reference sequence). CDR3 region: CASSLSTYVGSGGSGANVLTF. CDR3 sequence (DNA): TGTGCCAGCAGTTTATCCACGTACGTGGGGTCCGGAGGCTCTGGGGCCAACGTCCTGACTTTC.

The chain links TRBV30 to TRBJ2-1, with D unresolved. Germline-derived CDR1 and CDR2 are GTSNPN and SVGIG (reference sequence). The V gene lost 1 base and the J gene lost 2 bases, with 12 bases spanning the gap. The CDR3 contains 15 residues. This CDR3 is CAWSGSGVAYNEQFF. DNA of the CDR3: TGTGCCTGGAGTGGGTCTGGGGTCGCCTACAATGAGCAGTTCTTC.

In its sample, this clone was seen a few times. The chain carries TRBV7-9 and TRBJ2-1; no clear D. V was trimmed by 1 base and J by 3 bases, leaving 10 bases between them. This CDR3 comprises 15 residues. From germline, CDR1 is SEHNR and CDR2 FQNEAQ (reference sequence). This CDR3 is CASSLGVGSYNEQFF. CDR3 nucleotide sequence: TGTGCCAGCAGCTTAGGTGTAGGCAGCTACAATGAGCAGTTCTTC. The variable domain in full, completed from reference TRBV7-9 and TRBJ2-1, reads DTGVSQNPRHKITKRGQNVTFRCDPISEHNRLYWYRQTLGQGPEFLTYFQNEAQLEKSRLLSDRFSAERPKGSFSTLEIQRTEQGDSAMYLCASSLGVGSYNEQFFGPGTRLTVL.

A single count supports this clone. Additional DNA sequences in this sample encode the identical CDR3. The J gene is TRBJ1-5, the V gene TRBV5-6; 10 bases are a match to TRBD1. The V gene's germline CDR1 is SGHDT and CDR2 YYEEEE. V lost 0 bases and J lost 6; bases outside the gene matches: 0. This CDR3 contains 14 residues. CDR3 nucleotides: TGTGCCAGCAGCTTGGGGGACAGGGGTCAGCCCCAGCATTTT. This translates into CASSLGDRGQPQHF.

In regard to this clone: One end of the junction does not line up with germline, which may come from a read error. Other DNA sequences in the sample encode the same CDR3. V is TRBV7-9 and J is TRBJ1-2; the match to TRBD1 covers 7 bases. Germline V gene sequence: CDR1 SEHNR, CDR2 FQNEAQ (reference sequence). The CDR3 length is 14 residues. In DNA, the CDR3 is TGTGCCAGCAGCCGGGACAGCGCTAACTACGGCTACACCTTC. Translating gives CASSRDSANYGYTF.

The chain carries TRBV5-1 and TRBJ2-1; 12 nucleotides line up with TRBD2. There are 16 residues in the CDR3. V shed 4 bases and J 10 bases; nucleotides not matched to a gene: 12. Looked up from germline, CDR1 is SGHRS and CDR2 is YFSETQ. CDR3 region: CASSRGVLAGGDEQFF. The CDR3, as DNA: TGCGCCAGCAGCCGTGGTGTACTAGCGGGGGGAGACGAGCAGTTCTTC. Using reference TRBV5-1 and TRBJ2-1 for the parts outside the CDR3, the full variable domain is KAGVTQTPRYLIKTRGQQVTLSCSPISGHRSVSWYQQTPGQGLQFLFEYFSETQRNKGNFPGRFSGRQFSNSRSEMNVSTLELGDSALYLCASSRGVLAGGDEQFFGPGTRLTVL.

Here the CDR3 DNA reads TGTGCCAGCAGCTTAACGCAGCACCCCGAGCAGTACTTC. Protein: CASSLTQHPEQYF. The chain has TRBV13 and TRBJ2-7; no firm D call. This CDR3 comprises 13 residues. Trimming took off 2 bases at V and 6 bases at J, with 11 bases between the two ends. Germline assignment: CDR1 PRHDT and CDR2 FYEKMQ (reference sequence).

The chain's CDR3 is CASSQEAGELFF. The CDR3 DNA sequence: TGCGCCAGCAGCCAAGAGGCCGGGGAGCTGTTTTTT. The chain recombines TRBV4-1 with TRBJ2-2; no clear D gene. Between the trimmed V and J ends, which lost 0 bases and 6 bases, there was a span of 2 bases. Germline V CDR1 and CDR2: MGHRA, YSYEKL. This CDR3 is 12 amino acids long.

The gene calls are TRBV29-1 and TRBJ1-2, with a tentative D call TRBD1 (5 bases). This CDR3 region has 13 residues. Between the trimmed V and J ends, which lost 8 bases and 4 bases, there was a span of 17 bases. The V gene's germline CDR1 is SQVTM and CDR2 ANQGSEA. DNA for the CDR3: TGCAGCCCCGGGGGAGGACACTCCTATGGCTACACCTTC. It specifies CSPGGGHSYGYTF.

This chain uses TRBV6-1 with TRBJ1-6; D gene uncertain. The CDR3 has 17 residues. Germline CDR1 and CDR2: MNHNS and SASEGT. Trimming shortened V by 2 bases and J by 2 bases, and 13 bases separated the two germline ends. The CDR3 loop reads CASSEPVDPAYNSPLHF. In DNA form, the CDR3 reads TGTGCCAGCAGTGAACCCGTGGACCCGGCCTATAATTCACCCCTCCACTTT.

This clone has only a few counts. The chain couples TRBV9 to TRBJ2-2; D not certain. V was cut by 1 base and J by 6 bases, with 4 bases left in between. From germline, CDR1 is SGDLS and CDR2 YYNGEE. This CDR3 comprises 12 residues. CDR3 nucleotides: TGTGCCAGCAGCGTAAATGCCGGGGAGCTGTTTTTT. Amino acids: CASSVNAGELFF.

The chain links TRBV29-1 to TRBJ1-3; D is ambiguous. The germline V gene has CDR1 SQVTM and CDR2 ANQGSEA. This CDR3 contains 14 residues. Trimming left V 6 bases short and J 0 bases short, with 12 bases between. CDR3: CSVNPGDSGNTIYF. CDR3 nucleotides: TGCAGCGTAAACCCGGGCGACTCTGGAAACACCATATATTTT.

The chain uses TRBV11-2 and TRBJ2-7; D not resolved. Trimming removed 6 bases at V and 0 bases at J, with 6 bases between. CDR1 SGHAT and CDR2 FQNNGV come from the germline V gene. This CDR3 is built from 12 residues. This CDR3 is CASRGGSYEQYF. Written as DNA, the CDR3 is TGTGCCAGCAGGGGCGGCTCCTACGAGCAGTACTTC. The entire variable domain, with the rest obtained from reference TRBV11-2 and TRBJ2-7, is as follows: EAGVAQSPRYKIIEKRQSVAFWCNPISGHATLYWYQQILGQGPKLLIQFQNNGVVDDSQLPKDRFSAERLKGVDSTLKIQPAKLEDSAVYLCASRGGSYEQYFGPGTRLTVT.

This clone has just a few counts. This chain joins TRBV4-1 and TRBJ1-1; a weak D match, TRBD1 (6 bases). Germline V gives CDR1 MGHRA, CDR2 YSYEKL. V lost 9 bases, J lost 0 bases, and 11 bases lay in between. This CDR3 has 13 amino acids. CDR3 residues: CASRTVMNTEAFF. CDR3 in DNA: TGCGCCAGTCGGACAGTGATGAACACTGAAGCTTTCTTT.

The J gene is TRBJ2-2, the V gene TRBV6-5; the match to TRBD2 covers 7 bases. The germline CDR1 and CDR2 sequences are MNHEY and SVGAGI. V trimming: 2 bases; J trimming: 0 bases; junction bases outside the gene matches: 3. This CDR3 contains 16 residues. The CDR3 is CASSYGGGPNTGELFF. CDR3 sequence (DNA): TGTGCCAGCAGTTACGGGGGAGGGCCGAACACCGGGGAGCTGTTTTTT.

V is TRBV7-6 and J is TRBJ1-2; weak D call: TRBD1 (5 bases). The CDR3 sequence is 17 residues long. The germline V and J ends were trimmed by 1 base and 0 bases, with 15 bases remaining between them. CDR1 and CDR2 (germline): SGHVS, FNYEAQ. This CDR3 reads CASSLGQSFLANYGYTF. CDR3 bases: TGTGCCAGCAGCTTAGGACAGAGCTTCCTAGCTAACTATGGCTACACCTTC.

This chain links TRBV11-3 with TRBJ2-5, with D perhaps matching TRBD2 (5 bases). V dropped 2 bases and J dropped 2 bases, with 12 bases sitting between them. This CDR3 has 15 residues. Per germline, CDR1 SGHNT and CDR2 YENEEA. This CDR3 is CASSLTEAAQETQYF. The CDR3 bases are TGTGCCAGCAGCTTAACGGAGGCGGCACAAGAGACCCAGTACTTC. The full variable domain, with the rest looked up from reference TRBV11-3 and TRBJ2-5, is EAGVVQSPRYKIIEKKQPVAFWCNPISGHNTLYWYLQNLGQGPELLIRYENEEAVDDSQLPKDRFSAERLKGVDSTLKIQPAELGDSAVYLCASSLTEAAQETQYFGPGTRLLVL.